This TCR beta chain was sequenced for a study of CD8 T cells in ankylosing spondylitis. Study-level points and caveats: One TCR beta motif, made up of several highly homologous variants, appeared characteristic of ankylosing spondylitis blood.

Quantitative barcoded 5'-RACE was used to prepare TCR beta libraries. Using its own MiXCR run on the 5' RACE reads, TCRdb lists one record per CDR3 protein. Altogether under 850,000 distinct CDR3 sequences are present, 15% to 20% being singletons, with the ten largest covering around 19%. In regard to this clonotype: What it recognizes is unknown.

Trimming cost V 4 bases and J 3 bases, with 10 bases left between them. Germline values: CDR1 MNHEY, CDR2 SVGEGT. The CDR3 is 14 residues long. Input material: blood, either unsorted or a sorted T cell fraction (not recorded which). The TCR sequence derives from a male donor with ankylosing spondylitis. The chain couples TRBV6-2 or TRBV6-3 to TRBJ1-5, with D possibly being TRBD1 (5 bases). CDR3 nucleotides: TGTGCCAGCAGTTCTCTGGGGCCCAATCAGCCCCAGCATTTT. Its protein product is CASSSLGPNQPQHF.